This T cell receptor (beta chain) appears in the sequencing data of a study of blood T cell repertoires in COVID-19. V dropped 5 bases and J dropped 3; count of bases not matched to a gene: 7. Germline lookup yields CDR1 GTSNPN and CDR2 SVGIG (reference sequence). The CDR3 covers 13 residues. Per the original data handling: How many nucleated cells were present was estimated from reference gene primer amplification. The protocol was immunoSEQ multiplex PCR, while the TCRdb copy is restricted to in-frame clones and leaves out a portion. V and J calls plus clone size are reproduced from that table; the DNA served to infer D and trimming. The sample has some 190,000 clones, 70% to 80% seen once. Participant ages covered about 18 to 89 years across about 25 US areas. Within 2 weeks before study entry, exposed participants met a COVID-19 case.

The chain recombines TRBV30 with TRBJ2-7, with 7 positions matching TRBD2. The specimen was PBMCs or T cells enriched from blood (not recorded which). The clonotype was recovered from a man in his 60s who had been exposed to COVID-19. This CDR3 reads CAWLERDHYEQYF. As DNA, the CDR3 is TGTGCCTGGCTAGAGCGGGATCACTACGAGCAGTACTTC.